The sequence of this T cell receptor (beta chain) was determined in a study of coeliac disease (dated by TCRdb to 2022 to 2024). Regarding the study in general: Because high-resolution HLA typing was not available, biased TRBV7-2 usage was queried as a proof of principle. TRB sequencing succeeded for samples from roughly 29 subjects, including 20 to 25 paired bulk unsorted intraepithelial and lamina propria cell samples. The aim was to characterise TR repertoires of small intestinal T cells in active, refractory type I and gluten-free-diet-treated coeliac disease. Small intestinal lymphocyte fractions from coeliac and non-coeliac patients were analysed in the study using next-generation sequencing of rearranged TRB and TRG CDR3 regions. A total of some 30 patients took part in the full study: about 22 had serologically confirmed coeliac disease and 8 were controls with non-small intestinal disorders. Study-wide findings and limitations: Cross-contamination between compartments was possible, because separating intraepithelial cells from lamina propria cells did not produce high-purity fractions. Active coeliac intraepithelial and lamina propria samples had lower TRB and TRG repertoire clonality than controls, suggesting that diverse T cells were recruited. TRB repertoires were found to be largely private, with most amino acid sequences unique to one sample, and no significant difference in V-gene usage was found between disease groups. In the authors' view, the approach was unsuitable for unbiased detection of gliadin-specific T cells, since gliadin-specific T cells are scarce and rarely shared between patients.

As regards this clone: Its antigen remains undetermined. Base qualities were left out, and no much larger clone turns up one base away.

Library preparation was by the immunoSEQ multiplex PCR assay. The TR loci underwent multiplexed PCR amplification, with J gene segments targeted by reverse primers and V gene segments targeted by forward primers. Amplified CDR3 regions were sequenced on the Illumina HiSeq System. In the authors' own workflow: A nearest-neighbour algorithm merged closely related reads to remove PCR and sequencing errors and collapse data into unique sequences. Repertoires were summarised in terms of clonality and T cell density, with T cell density defined as TR molecules per amount of genomic DNA input. CDR3 amino acid sequences present in at least 80% of unsorted samples were defined as public TRs, and these public TRs were then tested for differential abundance between coeliac and control samples. Disease-group differences in clonality and density were tested with Kruskal-Wallis tests followed by Dunn post-tests. TCRdb carries this immuneACCESS record with in-frame sequences only. Its versions omit some clonotypes, under half of them owing to an unresolved V gene in the studies checked, with the rest unexplained. The D gene and trimming were derived from the DNA, and the V and J assignments and clone size from that table. The sample table lists about 1,100 clones, 50% to 60% of them with a count of one. The ten largest clones capture 45% to 55% of the sample.

Cells were frozen in liquid nitrogen in DMSO/FBS as aliquots of 400,000 to 550,000 cells, with a single aliquot from each fraction going to sequencing. Every one of the 30 study patients had an endoscopy and a small intestinal biopsy. To release intraepithelial cells, biopsies were stirred for one hour at 37 degrees C in RPMI with EGTA, MgCl2 and 1% FBS. Genomic DNA was extracted from frozen unsorted cell fractions with the Qiagen DNeasy blood extraction kit. The V and J ends are trimmed by 4 bases and 2 bases, leaving 14 bases between them. As encoded in the germline V gene, CDR1 is SQVTM while CDR2 is ANQGSEA. From cysteine to phenylalanine, the CDR3 is 14 amino acids long. The read is trimmed to its CDR3 DNA, 42 bases read in frame from base 1.

Sequenced sample: intraepithelial lymphocytes from the gut. What this sample's cell subset or site label stands for: intraepithelial cell (IEC) fraction of small intestinal biopsy. In this chain, TRBV29-1 is recombined with TRBJ1-1; the D segment cannot be called with confidence. This clonotype originated in a woman in her 30s without celiac disease. The sequence in DNA is TGCAGCGTTGGGGCCATGTCCGGAAACACTGAAGCTTTCTTT. Its amino acids are CSVGAMSGNTEAFF.